The 29 T cell receptor beta chains given below trace back to one sample, sequenced in a study of cytomegalovirus exposure and HLA in healthy donors. Use of 60 Vbeta and 13 Jbeta primers characterized the PCR. Clones were sequenced by immunoSEQ multiplex PCR, and TCRdb holds only the in-frame ones, with some missing. The sample has about 150,000 clones; around 70% are singletons. Sequencing was carried out using PBMCs. These receptors originate from a man under 40 in good health and CMV-seronegative.

This clone was detected only a few times. The chain uses TRBV7-9 and TRBJ1-5; D is unresolved. Germline loops: CDR1 SEHNR, CDR2 FQNEAQ (reference sequence). The ends were cut back, 8 bases at V and 1 base at J, with 6 bases in the middle. This CDR3 comprises 12 residues. Written as DNA, the CDR3 is TGTGCCAGCGCGGTCAGCAATCAGCCCCAGCATTTT. Encoded protein: CASAVSNQPQHF.

This chain links TRBV28 with TRBJ1-1; 7 positions agree with TRBD1. From germline, CDR1 is MDHEN and CDR2 SYDVKM. The CDR3 runs 16 residues. J lost 5 bases, V lost 4 bases, and 13 bases had no gene match. CDR3 sequence: CASSWRQGIGKTEAFF. The CDR3 nucleotides are TGTGCCAGCAGTTGGAGACAGGGAATAGGAAAGACTGAAGCTTTCTTT. Full variable domain (outside the CDR3, taken from reference TRBV28 and TRBJ1-1): DVKVTQSSRYLVKRTGEKVFLECVQDMDHENMFWYRQDPGLGLRLIYFSYDVKMKEKGDIPEGYSVSREKKERFSLILESASTNQTSMYLCASSWRQGIGKTEAFFGQGTRLTVV.

There are a few counts of this clone. The rearrangement uses TRBV7-2 and TRBJ2-1, with 10 bases lining up with TRBD2. The J segment lost 10 bases and the V segment lost 1 base, leaving 7 bases of the junction unmatched. Germline assignment: CDR1 SGHTA and CDR2 FQGNSA. The CDR3 covers 15 residues. The CDR3 DNA reads TGTGCCAGCAGCTTAGATCAGCGGGGGGGCGGAGAGCAGTTCTTC. This sequence encodes CASSLDQRGGGEQFF.

V is TRBV25-1 and J is TRBJ2-3; 8 bases match TRBD2. Trimming removed 5 bases from V and 2 bases from J; junction bases left unmatched: 6. This CDR3 spans 15 amino acids. Per the germline V gene, CDR1 is MGHDK and CDR2 is SYGVNS. The CDR3 nucleotides are TGTGCCAGCAGTAGGGCGGGGGGATCCACAGATACGCAGTATTTT. Translating gives CASSRAGGSTDTQYF.

The genes are TRBV29-1 and TRBJ2-5; 9 bases fit TRBD1. Germline trimming cut 6 bases from V and 5 bases from J; bases unmatched to any gene: 7. The CDR3 has 13 residues. Germline loops: CDR1 SQVTM, CDR2 ANQGSEA. The CDR3 sequence: CSVTQGARETQYF. Written as DNA, the CDR3 is TGCAGCGTAACACAGGGGGCTCGGGAGACCCAGTACTTC.

The chain uses TRBV27 and TRBJ1-5; D unresolved. The CDR3 runs to 15 residues. V lost 5 bases and J lost 0, with 11 bases in between. The germline V gene encodes CDR1 MNHEY and CDR2 SMNVEV (reference sequence). The CDR3 bases are TGTGCCAGCAGTCTTCGCCTATATAGCAATCAGCCCCAGCATTTT. Translation: CASSLRLYSNQPQHF.

Worth noting for this clone: The same CDR3 can be traced to other DNA sequences in this sample. The J gene is TRBJ2-7, the V gene TRBV11-2, with 7 bases fitting TRBD1. Trimming took 6 bases from V and 3 from J; bases not matched to a gene: 5. The length of the CDR3 is 13 residues. Germline V gene sequence: CDR1 SGHAT, CDR2 FQNNGV. The CDR3 reads CASSPGTVYEQYF. DNA for the CDR3: TGTGCCAGCAGTCCCGGGACAGTCTACGAGCAGTACTTC.

This clone was detected only a few times. The chain links TRBV5-6 to TRBJ1-1; D perhaps matches TRBD1 (6 bases). The germline V gene encodes CDR1 SGHDT and CDR2 YYEEEE. Trimming pared 2 bases from V and 6 bases from J, leaving 11 bases between. CDR3 length: 13 amino acids. CDR3 amino acids: CASSLGGAAEAFF. The CDR3 nucleotides are TGTGCCAGCAGCTTAGGGGGGGCGGCTGAAGCTTTCTTT. The full variable domain, with the rest looked up from reference TRBV5-6 and TRBJ1-1, is DAGVTQSPTHLIKTRGQQVTLRCSPKSGHDTVSWYQQALGQGPQFIFQYYEEEERQRGNFPDRFSGHQFPNYSSELNVNALLLGDSALYLCASSLGGAAEAFFGQGTRLTVV.

Only a few counts were recorded for this clone. The rearrangement links TRBV9 to TRBJ1-1, with D perhaps matching TRBD1 (5 bases). CDR3 length: 14 amino acids. Trimming removed 2 bases from V and 1 base from J, with 9 bases in between. Germline CDR1 SGDLS, CDR2 YYNGEE. CDR3 amino acids: CASSVETGNTEAFF. As DNA, the CDR3 is TGTGCCAGCAGCGTCGAAACAGGGAACACTGAAGCTTTCTTT.

The CDR3 is CASSGESSTEAFF. CDR3 nucleotides: TGTGCCAGCAGTGGGGAGTCGAGCACTGAAGCTTTCTTT. This chain uses TRBV28 with TRBJ1-1; D not resolved. Deletions cut 5 bases from V and 4 bases from J, with 11 bases between. Germline lookup yields CDR1 MDHEN and CDR2 SYDVKM. CDR3 length: 13 residues.

This chain joins TRBV14 and TRBJ1-1; unclear D gene. Trimming removed 4 bases from V and 1 base from J, with 7 bases in between. The CDR3 extends over 13 amino acids. CDR1 and CDR2 (germline): SGHDN, FVKESK. The CDR3 DNA reads as TGTGCCAGCAGCCTAACCAGGAACACTGAAGCTTTCTTT. Protein: CASSLTRNTEAFF.

Notes on this clone: Other nucleotide sequences from this sample produce the same CDR3. J is TRBJ2-3 and V is TRBV7-2, with 10 bases aligning to TRBD2. The V and J ends lost 3 bases and 0 bases, in that order; junction bases with no gene match: 0. Germline V gene lookup returns CDR1 SGHTA and CDR2 FQGNSA. The CDR3 sequence is 15 residues long. The CDR3 DNA sequence: TGTGCCAGCAGCTTTAGCGGGGGGAGCACAGATACGCAGTATTTT. This encodes CASSFSGGSTDTQYF. Variable domain in full (rest from reference TRBV7-2 and TRBJ2-3): GAGVSQSPSNKVTEKGKDVELRCDPISGHTALYWYRQSLGQGLEFLIYFQGNSAPDKSGLPSDRFSAERTGGSVSTLTIQRTQQEDSAVYLCASSFSGGSTDTQYFGPGTRLTVL.

The V and J genes are TRBV5-4 and TRBJ2-7; possible D gene TRBD2, 6 bases. V lost 0 bases, J lost 5 bases, and 12 bases lay in between. The CDR3 spans 14 residues. Germline V CDR1 and CDR2: SGHNT, YYREEE (reference sequence). CDR3 in amino acids: CASSLVGGYDEQYF. Here the CDR3 DNA reads TGTGCCAGCAGCTTGGTGGGGGGTTACGACGAGCAGTACTTC.

CDR3 nucleotides: TGTGCCAGCAGGGGTGACGGGGCCTACAATGAGCAGTTCTTC. This sequence encodes CASRGDGAYNEQFF. The chain carries TRBV7-3 and TRBJ2-1, with D tentatively TRBD2 (5 bases). V was clipped by 6 bases and J by 2 bases, with 11 bases between them. Germline CDR1 is SGHTA and CDR2 is FQGTGA. CDR3 size: 14 residues.

CDR3 DNA sequence: TGTGCCAGCAGCCGTTGGGACAGTCTCGGAGAGACCCAGTACTTC. Translating gives CASSRWDSLGETQYF. The chain recombines TRBV4-2 with TRBJ2-5; 7 bases map to TRBD1. CDR1 is LGHNA and CDR2 is YNFKEQ in the germline V gene. J gave up 4 bases and V 4 bases, and 9 bases lay outside the gene matches. The CDR3 extends over 15 amino acids.

The CDR3 loop reads CASLRLNTEAFF. In nucleotides, the CDR3 is TGTGCCAGCCTCAGGCTTAACACTGAAGCTTTCTTT. The J gene is TRBJ1-1, the V gene TRBV28; D unclear. The germline V and J ends were trimmed by 8 bases and 2 bases, with 9 bases remaining between them. CDR3 length: 12 residues. The germline V gene encodes CDR1 MDHEN and CDR2 SYDVKM.

This sequence joins TRBV19 and TRBJ1-3; TRBD1 is a possible D gene (6 bases). CDR3 length: 14 amino acids. The germline gives CDR1 LNHDA, CDR2 SQIVND (reference sequence). The V end lost 6 bases, the J end lost 3 bases, and 12 bases lay between the germline ends. CDR3 nucleotide sequence: TGTGCCAGTAGCCCCGGGACACTTGGAAACACCATATATTTT. It yields the protein CASSPGTLGNTIYF.

The table lists this clone with a few counts. The rearrangement links TRBV10-3 to TRBJ1-2; D gene ambiguous. Germline V CDR1 and CDR2: ENHRY, SYGVKD. Between the trimmed V and J ends, which lost 4 bases and 2 bases, there was a span of 5 bases. The CDR3 is made up of 12 amino acids. The DNA for the CDR3 is TGTGCCATCAGTGCAGCGAACTATGGCTACACCTTC. Protein product: CAISAANYGYTF.

The rearrangement uses TRBV28 and TRBJ1-1; TRBD1 aligns across 7 bases. This CDR3 region has 16 residues. Trimming cost V 6 bases and J 5 bases; bases outside gene matches: 15. Looked up from germline, CDR1 is MDHEN and CDR2 is SYDVKM. CDR3 region: CASRPLRQGRGTEAFF. The CDR3 DNA follows: TGTGCCAGCAGACCCCTTCGACAGGGCCGGGGTACTGAAGCTTTCTTT.

The V gene is TRBV4-3, the J gene TRBJ2-5, with TRBD2 matching over 8 bases. Unmatched junction bases numbered 3, after V lost 3 bases and J lost 3 bases. This CDR3 is 14 amino acids long. Germline assignment: CDR1 LGHNA and CDR2 YSLEER. The DNA for the CDR3 is TGCGCCAGCAGCCAGAATAGCGGGGAAGAGACCCAGTACTTC. Its protein is CASSQNSGEETQYF.

This clone came up a few times. The V call is TRBV2, the J call TRBJ1-1; possible D gene TRBD1, 6 bases. V was pared by 5 bases and J by 1 base, with 11 bases between. This CDR3 is built from 14 residues. The V gene's germline CDR1 is SNHLY and CDR2 FYNNEI. Here the CDR3 DNA reads TGTGCCAGCAGTTACAGGGAGACGAACACTGAAGCTTTCTTT. The encoded protein is CASSYRETNTEAFF.

The J gene is TRBJ2-7, the V gene TRBV7-2; D not certain. This CDR3 has 11 residues. CDR1 is SGHTA and CDR2 is FQGNSA in the germline V gene. Trimming took off 2 bases at V and 7 bases at J, with 6 bases between the two ends. This CDR3 reads CASSLSQEQYF. The DNA of the CDR3 is TGTGCCAGCAGCTTATCACAAGAGCAGTACTTC.

V gene TRBV30 combines with J gene TRBJ2-6; D might be TRBD1 (6 bases). V was pared by 1 base and J by 0 bases, with 13 bases between. The CDR3 spans 17 residues. Germline CDR1 and CDR2: GTSNPN and SVGIG (reference sequence). CDR3 protein: CAWSEPRGYSGANVLTF. The CDR3 region has the DNA TGTGCCTGGAGTGAGCCCAGGGGATACTCTGGGGCCAACGTCCTGACTTTC.

This chain joins TRBV19 and TRBJ1-2; TRBD1 matches 9 bases. Germline V gene sequence: CDR1 LNHDA, CDR2 SQIVND (reference sequence). The V and J ends lost 4 bases and 3 bases, in that order; junction bases with no gene match: 6. This CDR3 has 15 residues. In nucleotides, the CDR3 is TGTGCCAGTAGTAGGGGACAGGGAGGCCACTATGGCTACACCTTC. It codes for CASSRGQGGHYGYTF. The full variable domain, completed using reference TRBV19 and TRBJ1-2, is DGGITQSPKYLFRKEGQNVTLSCEQNLNHDAMYWYRQDPGQGLRLIYYSQIVNDFQKGDIAEGYSVSREKKESFPLTVTSAQKNPTAFYLCASSRGQGGHYGYTFGSGTRLTVV.

The J gene is TRBJ1-1, the V gene TRBV15; D is unclear. Germline V gene sequence: CDR1 LNHNV, CDR2 YYDKDF (reference sequence). The CDR3 loop spans 13 amino acids. The germline V and J ends were trimmed by 3 bases and 4 bases, with 9 bases remaining between them. The DNA of the CDR3 is TGTGCCACCAGCAGGGAGCTGGGCACTGAAGCTTTCTTT. Translating it yields CATSRELGTEAFF.

This chain uses TRBV19 with TRBJ1-4, with TRBD1 matching over 8 bases. The germline gives CDR1 LNHDA, CDR2 SQIVND (reference sequence). Trimming took 6 bases from V and 5 from J; bases not matched to a gene: 2. The CDR3 has 13 residues. In DNA form, the CDR3 reads TGTGCCAGTAGCGGGACAGGAAATGAAAAACTGTTTTTT. This encodes CASSGTGNEKLFF.

This CDR3 reads CASSLGQGSSYEQYF. In nucleotides, the CDR3 is TGTGCCAGCAGCTTGGGACAGGGCTCGTCCTACGAGCAGTACTTC. The genes are TRBV11-2 and TRBJ2-5; 9 bases line up with TRBD1. The J call may be wrong; the DNA end is better matched by TRBJ2-7. Germline assignment: CDR1 SGHAT and CDR2 FQNNGV. CDR3 size: 15 residues.

CDR3 region: CASSLRGLGEQYF. CDR3 nucleotide sequence: TGTGCCAGCAGCTTGAGGGGGCTGGGCGAGCAGTACTTC. The chain is built from TRBV5-8 and TRBJ2-7, with 7 positions matching TRBD1. This CDR3 spans 13 amino acids. Trimming took 1 base from V and 6 from J; bases not matched to a gene: 4. Germline CDR1 is SGHTS and CDR2 is YDEGEE.

This CDR3 is CASTKTGVGNTEAFF. The CDR3 nucleotides are TGTGCCAGCACCAAGACAGGGGTTGGGAACACTGAAGCTTTCTTT. This rearrangement joins TRBV6-1 to TRBJ1-1; 8 bases fit TRBD1. The junction had 8 bases not matched to a gene; V was cut back by 7 bases and J by 1 base. Germline V gene lookup returns CDR1 MNHNS and CDR2 SASEGT. CDR3 length equals 15 residues.